This entry concerns a single TCR beta chain. The data were taken from a study of blood T cell repertoires in COVID-19. Some clones are missing from TCRdb's copy, which holds only in-frame ones; the method was immunoSEQ multiplex PCR. The data contain about 370,000 clones, just under 90% of them seen just once; the ten biggest clones take up about 1.7%. V lost 1 base and J 7 bases, leaving 16 bases between the germline ends. The CDR3 spans 16 residues. CDR1 LGHDT and CDR2 YNNKEL come from the germline V gene (reference sequence). This chain uses TRBV3-1 (or the pseudogene TRBV3-2) with TRBJ1-4, with D possibly being TRBD1 (5 bases). The TCR was taken from a woman aged 30 to 39 who had recovered from COVID-19. The specimen sequenced was PBMCs or T cells enriched from blood (not recorded which). In DNA, the CDR3 is TGTGCCAGCAGCCAAGTCCCCCCAGGGCTTGGTGAAAAACTGTTTTTT. Amino acids: CASSQVPPGLGEKLFF.